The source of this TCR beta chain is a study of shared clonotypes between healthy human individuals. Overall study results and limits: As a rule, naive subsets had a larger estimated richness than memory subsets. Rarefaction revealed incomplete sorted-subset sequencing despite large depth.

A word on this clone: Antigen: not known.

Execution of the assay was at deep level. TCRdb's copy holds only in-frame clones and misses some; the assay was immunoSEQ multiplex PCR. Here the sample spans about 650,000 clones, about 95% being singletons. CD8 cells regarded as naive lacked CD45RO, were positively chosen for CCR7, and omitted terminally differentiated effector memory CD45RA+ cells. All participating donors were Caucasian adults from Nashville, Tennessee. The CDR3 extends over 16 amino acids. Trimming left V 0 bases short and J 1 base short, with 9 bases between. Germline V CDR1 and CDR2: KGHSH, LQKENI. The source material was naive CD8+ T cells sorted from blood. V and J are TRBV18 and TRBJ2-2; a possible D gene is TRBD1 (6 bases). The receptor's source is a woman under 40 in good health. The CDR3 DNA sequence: TGTGCCAGCTCACCACCGGAGGACAGGAACACCGGGGAGCTGTTTTTT. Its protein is CASSPPEDRNTGELFF.